One T cell receptor beta chain is described in this entry. No antigen is known for it. The Oncomine TCR Beta short-read assay was applied to DNA of cultured CD4+ T cells. Each CDR3 protein gets one entry after TCRdb re-called the PCR reads with MiXCR. The data contain some 11,000 distinct CDR3 sequences, over 75% of them seen just once; the ten biggest clones take up around 18%. The data stem from a study of vaccination and CD4 T cells after COVID-19. Background on the study: Two mRNA vaccine doses were given, either BNT162b2 or mRNA-1273. Control wells got either CEFX epitopes, HIV-1 Nef peptides, or no peptide at all. Overall study results and limits: Going from approximately 21 to 38, median SARS-CoV-2-reactive clonotypes did not rise significantly.

Treatment given: approximately nine-day PBMC culture with coronavirus spike peptide pools or control peptides (ViraFEST assay). Dates of PCR positivity, March to December 2020, preceded the US Alpha, Beta and Delta variants. Germline V gene sequence: CDR1 KGHSH, CDR2 LQKENI. The CDR3 totals 15 residues. V shed 0 bases and J shed 2 bases, with 8 bases lying between them. The material sequenced was CD4+ T cells from blood, cultured in vitro. The V call is TRBV18, the J call TRBJ1-5; maybe TRBD1 (5 bases). This receptor was obtained from a human donor who had recovered from COVID-19. CDR3 bases: TGTGCCAGCTCACCACCGGGGGGTGGCAATCAGCCCCAGCATTTT. Its translation: CASSPPGGGNQPQHF.